These 19 T cell receptor beta chains came from one sample sequenced in a study of control samples from healthy donors and cancer patients (dated by TCRdb to about 2020). Library preparation employed the immunoSEQ multiplex PCR assay. TCRdb's version of the immuneACCESS table is confined to in-frame rearrangements and falls short of the full clone set. An unresolved V gene accounts for under half of the shortfall where checked; the remainder is of unknown origin. Here the sample has roughly 26,000 clones; 85% occur a single time. The ten largest clonotypes hold about 6.7% of the sample. The sequenced sample consisted of PBMCs. The receptors were gathered from a woman aged 55-70 years with head and neck cancer.

The rearrangement uses TRBV5-1 and TRBJ1-1; D is uncertain. Looked up from germline, CDR1 is SGHRS and CDR2 is YFSETQ. With 6 bases removed from V and 1 base from J, the gap between germline ends came to 10 bases. The CDR3 is 13 residues long. CDR3 nucleotide sequence: TGCGCCAGCACCCCCCTAGGGAACACTGAAGCTTTCTTT. Amino acid sequence: CASTPLGNTEAFF.

The chain uses TRBV19 and TRBJ1-5; no definite D call. Deletions cut 7 bases from V and 2 bases from J, with 12 bases between. The V gene's germline CDR1 is LNHDA and CDR2 SQIVND (reference sequence). The CDR3 loop spans 14 amino acids. CDR3: CASNLLGGNQPQHF. CDR3 nucleotides: TGTGCCAGTAACCTGCTAGGAGGCAATCAGCCCCAGCATTTT.

V is TRBV6-4 and J is TRBJ1-4; tentatively, D is TRBD1 (6 bases). The germline V and J ends were trimmed by 3 bases and 12 bases, with 14 bases remaining between them. The germline V gene has CDR1 MRHNA and CDR2 SNTAGT. The CDR3 contains 13 residues. CDR3 bases: TGTGCCAGCAGTGAGTGGCAGGGGAAGGAACTGTTTTTT. It codes for CASSEWQGKELFF.

The DNA of the CDR3 is TGTGCCAGCAGTGATTGGGGTGGGGCCAACGTCCTGACTTTC. It codes for CASSDWGGANVLTF. J is TRBJ2-6 and V is TRBV6-1; no clear D gene. The V end lost 3 bases, the J end lost 3 bases, and 6 bases lay between the germline ends. The germline V gene has CDR1 MNHNS and CDR2 SASEGT. This CDR3 is built from 14 residues.

The chain recombines TRBV7-2 with TRBJ1-5, with TRBD1 as a possible D gene (6 bases). The germline V and J ends were trimmed by 5 bases and 4 bases, with 12 bases remaining between them. CDR1 and CDR2 (germline): SGHTA, FQGNSA. This CDR3 is built from 14 residues. CDR3 nucleotide sequence: TGTGCCAGCAGCCCGGGACACAGGAATCAGCCCCAGCATTTT. Translated, it gives CASSPGHRNQPQHF.

The V gene is TRBV11-2, the J gene TRBJ2-7; TRBD2 might be the D (5 bases). This CDR3 has 13 residues. Germline-derived CDR1 and CDR2 are SGHAT and FQNNGV. Trimming took 3 bases from V and 3 from J, leaving 9 bases between them. CDR3 DNA sequence: TGTGCCAGCAGCTTCTACGGGGACTACGAGCAGTACTTC. Protein: CASSFYGDYEQYF.

The V call is TRBV5-4, the J call TRBJ2-7; TRBD2 aligns across 11 bases. V shed 4 bases, J shed 3 bases, and the junction held 6 bases outside the gene matches. CDR3 length: 15 residues. Germline V lookup: CDR1 SGHNT, CDR2 YYREEE (reference sequence). CDR3 sequence (DNA): TGTGCCAGCAGCGATAGACTAGCGGGAAACTACGAGCAGTACTTC. Translating gives CASSDRLAGNYEQYF.

The chain links TRBV5-4 to TRBJ1-6, with 11 bases that match TRBD1. This CDR3 region has 16 residues. The V gene's germline CDR1 is SGHNT and CDR2 YYREEE (reference sequence). The V segment lost 4 bases and the J segment 5 bases; nucleotides outside the gene matches: 5. The CDR3 region is CASSVGQGANNSPLHF. CDR3 in DNA: TGTGCCAGCAGCGTAGGACAGGGGGCGAATAATTCACCCCTCCACTTT.

This clone is categorized as medium-sized. The chain uses TRBV24-1 and TRBJ2-2; possible D gene TRBD1, 6 bases. CDR3 length: 13 residues. The V and J ends lost 7 bases and 4 bases respectively, with 9 bases between them. Germline V gene sequence: CDR1 KGHDR, CDR2 SFDVKD. Here the CDR3 reads CATSQGITGELFF. The CDR3 DNA sequence: TGTGCCACCAGCCAGGGGATCACCGGGGAGCTGTTTTTT.

The chain combines TRBV9 with TRBJ2-2, with D perhaps TRBD1 (5 bases). The germline V gene encodes CDR1 SGDLS and CDR2 YYNGEE. Between the trimmed V and J ends, which lost 4 bases and 6 bases, there was a span of 13 bases. CDR3 length: 14 residues. The CDR3 DNA reads TGTGCCAGCAGCCCCCTGGTAGGGGCCGGGGAGCTGTTTTTT. It encodes CASSPLVGAGELFF.

V usage is TRBV6-6 and J usage is TRBJ1-1; 9 bases match TRBD1. The length of the CDR3 is 13 residues. CDR1 and CDR2 from the germline V gene are MNHNY and SVGAGI (reference sequence). Trimming took 11 bases from V and 5 from J; bases not matched to a gene: 9. The CDR3: CAGSDRGKTEAFF. The CDR3 region has the DNA TGTGCCGGGTCTGACAGGGGGAAAACTGAAGCTTTCTTT.

The chain couples TRBV19 to TRBJ2-7; the match to TRBD1 covers 8 bases. This CDR3 region has 15 residues. Germline V lookup: CDR1 LNHDA, CDR2 SQIVND (reference sequence). With V trimmed by 3 bases and J by 3 bases, 7 bases remained unmatched. CDR3 sequence: CASSIAGQGLYEQYF. CDR3 in DNA: TGTGCCAGTAGTATCGCCGGACAGGGACTCTACGAGCAGTACTTC.

The chain carries TRBV4-3 and TRBJ2-5; 9 bases agree with TRBD2. Germline CDR1 is LGHNA and CDR2 is YSLEER. The ends lost 3 bases at V and 5 bases at J; junction bases unmatched: 10. The CDR3 loop spans 16 amino acids. The CDR3 nucleotides read TGCGCCAGCAGCCATGTTAGCGGGAGTGGACTGGAGACCCAGTACTTC. This encodes CASSHVSGSGLETQYF.

This chain uses TRBV5-1 with TRBJ1-4; 7 bases match TRBD1. Looked up from germline, CDR1 is SGHRS and CDR2 is YFSETQ. The CDR3 contains 15 residues. V lost 4 bases to trimming and J lost 0 bases; unmatched junction nucleotides: 3. The CDR3 is CASSPGGSTNEKLFF. CDR3 coding DNA: TGCGCCAGCAGCCCAGGGGGGTCAACTAATGAAAAACTGTTTTTT.

The rearrangement links TRBV5-1 to TRBJ2-5; TRBD1 agrees at 7 bases. J gave up 3 bases and V 3 bases, and 5 bases lay outside the gene matches. The CDR3 runs 14 residues. Germline loops: CDR1 SGHRS, CDR2 YFSETQ. In DNA, the CDR3 is TGCGCCAGCAGCTCCGGGACAGCAAAAGAGACCCAGTACTTC. Protein sequence: CASSSGTAKETQYF.

The table lists this clone with a count of one. The V call is TRBV19, the J call TRBJ2-7; TRBD2 matches at 12 bases. This CDR3 spans 15 amino acids. CDR1 is LNHDA, CDR2 SQIVND, per germline (reference sequence). The junction had 7 bases not matched to a gene; V was cut back by 7 bases and J by 3 bases. Written as DNA, the CDR3 is TGTGCCAGTACTCAACTAGCGGGAGGTGTCTACGAGCAGTACTTC. Protein: CASTQLAGGVYEQYF.

This chain links TRBV5-5 with TRBJ2-5, with D unclear. The CDR3 spans 15 residues. From germline, CDR1 is SGHKS and CDR2 YYEKEE (reference sequence). Trimming took off 0 bases at V and 3 bases at J, with 12 bases between the two ends. CDR3 nucleotide sequence: TGTGCCAGCAGCTTGGCCGGGTTTAGGGAAGAGACCCAGTACTTC. Protein product: CASSLAGFREETQYF.

The CDR3 DNA reads as TGTGCCAGCAGCTTGAGCGTCCTTGATACGCAGTATTTT. This codes for CASSLSVLDTQYF. The V call is TRBV7-2, the J call TRBJ2-3; D uncertain. This CDR3 is built from 13 residues. CDR1 SGHTA and CDR2 FQGNSA come from the germline V gene. Trimming pared 3 bases from V and 6 bases from J, leaving 10 bases between.

The rearrangement uses TRBV3-1 (or the pseudogene TRBV3-2) and TRBJ1-4; no firm D call. Between the trimmed V and J ends, which lost 4 bases and 0 bases, there was a span of 6 bases. The CDR3 extends over 14 amino acids. CDR1 LGHDT and CDR2 YNNKEL come from the germline V gene (reference sequence). CDR3 sequence (DNA): TGTGCCAGCAGCCCTGGGGCAACTAATGAAAAACTGTTTTTT. This translates into CASSPGATNEKLFF.